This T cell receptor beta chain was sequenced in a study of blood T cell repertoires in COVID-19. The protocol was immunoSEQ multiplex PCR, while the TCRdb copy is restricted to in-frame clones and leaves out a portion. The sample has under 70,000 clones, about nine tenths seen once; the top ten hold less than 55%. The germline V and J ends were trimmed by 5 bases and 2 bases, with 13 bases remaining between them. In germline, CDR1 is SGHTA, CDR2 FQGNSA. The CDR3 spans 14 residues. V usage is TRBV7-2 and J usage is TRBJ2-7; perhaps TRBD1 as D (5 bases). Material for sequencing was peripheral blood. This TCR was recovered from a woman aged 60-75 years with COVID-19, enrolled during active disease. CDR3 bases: TGTGCCAGCAGCCCTTGGGGCAGGGCCTACGAGCAGTACTTC. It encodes CASSPWGRAYEQYF. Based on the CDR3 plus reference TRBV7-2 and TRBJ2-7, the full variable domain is GAGVSQSPSNKVTEKGKDVELRCDPISGHTALYWYRQSLGQGLEFLIYFQGNSAPDKSGLPSDRFSAERTGGSVSTLTIQRTQQEDSAVYLCASSPWGRAYEQYFGPGTRLTVT.